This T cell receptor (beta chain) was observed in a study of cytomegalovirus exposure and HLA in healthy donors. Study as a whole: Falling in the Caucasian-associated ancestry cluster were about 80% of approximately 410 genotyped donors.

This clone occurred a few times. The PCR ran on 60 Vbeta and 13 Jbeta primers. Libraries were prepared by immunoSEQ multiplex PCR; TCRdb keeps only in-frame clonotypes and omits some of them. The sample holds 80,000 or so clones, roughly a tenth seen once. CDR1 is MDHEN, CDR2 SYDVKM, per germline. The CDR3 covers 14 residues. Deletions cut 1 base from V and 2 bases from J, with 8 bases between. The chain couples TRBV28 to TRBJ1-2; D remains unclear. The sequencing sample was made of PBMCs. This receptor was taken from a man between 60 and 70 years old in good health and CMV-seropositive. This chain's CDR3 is CASSLLVTNYGYTF. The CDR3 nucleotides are TGTGCCAGCAGTTTATTAGTTACCAACTATGGCTACACCTTC.